This TCR beta chain was identified during a study of T cell responses to AZD1222 COVID-19 vaccine. Germline V gives CDR1 MGHRA, CDR2 YSYEKL. The ends lost 0 bases at V and 4 bases at J; junction bases unmatched: 16. This CDR3 has 20 residues. The method was immunoSEQ multiplex PCR; TCRdb's version includes in-frame clones alone and lacks a portion of them. The sample yields some 150,000 clones, approximately 94% seen once. Study conclusions and caveats: Baseline seropositivity characterized only a handful of AZD1222 recipients. Sampling captured repertoires only after the peak T cell response. Spike-specific TCR breadth and depth went up after people got two AZD1222 doses. Reportedly, nearly half of unique spike TCRs recognized epitopes outside B.1.351/B.1.1.7 mutations.

With regard to this clone: Its target is unknown.

The sequencing here drew on peripheral blood, taken on day 0 of AZD1222 vaccination. The chain recombines TRBV4-1 with TRBJ2-5; 11 nucleotides match TRBD2. This clonotype was obtained from an adult in good health. The CDR3 protein is CASSQELAGGQGVQRETQYF. CDR3 in DNA: TGCGCCAGCAGCCAAGAGCTAGCGGGAGGTCAGGGGGTGCAAAGAGAGACCCAGTACTTC.